This entry is about one TCR beta chain. Used for diagnoses were clinical symptoms, serum thyroxine and TRAb, thyroid ultrasound and orbital computed tomography. It was around 10 ml of fresh peripheral blood that supplied the PBMCs. This entry belongs to a study of T cells in Graves' hyperthyroidism and ophthalmopathy. Amplified TCR beta CDR3 regions came from RNA transcripts. TCR CDR3 regions were first amplified by RT-PCR with HTBI primers. MiXCR, run by TCRdb on the multiplex PCR reads, gives a single entry per CDR3 protein. Here the sample spans approximately 600,000 distinct CDR3 sequences, about 15% being singletons. The germline gives CDR1 SGHVS, CDR2 FQNEAQ. V shed 2 bases and J shed 4 bases, with 11 bases lying between them. The CDR3 has 15 amino acids.

Source material: blood. This receptor was identified in a woman in her twenties or thirties with Graves' hyperthyroidism that later progressed to Graves' ophthalmopathy. The rearrangement uses TRBV7-8 and TRBJ1-4; D is unresolved. The CDR3 DNA sequence: TGTGCCAGCAGCTTATTGGGCAGGAATAATGAAAAACTGTTTTTT. Its protein product is CASSLLGRNNEKLFF. Based on the CDR3 plus reference TRBV7-8 and TRBJ1-4, the full variable domain is GAGVSQSPRYKVAKRGQDVALRCDPISGHVSLFWYQQALGQGPEFLTYFQNEAQLDKSGLPSDRFFAERPEGSVSTLKIQRTQQEDSAVYLCASSLLGRNNEKLFFGSGTQLSVL.